These 29 T cell receptor beta chains were sequenced from one sample in a study of response to subunit inactivated influenza vaccine. One entry per CDR3 protein results from TCRdb running MiXCR on the RT-PCR reads. The data hold a few hundred thousand distinct CDR3 sequences, with approximately 11% observed a single time. The sequences come from PBMCs from blood, collected 35 to 45 days after vaccination. The receptors originated from a man in his forties or fifties who received an inactivated influenza vaccine.

The rearrangement uses TRBV6-2 or TRBV6-3 and TRBJ2-5; unclear D gene. The germline V and J ends were trimmed by 0 bases and 4 bases, with 9 bases remaining between them. The CDR3 has 14 amino acids. CDR1 and CDR2 from the germline V gene are MNHEY and SVGEGT. CDR3 protein: CASSYSGLTETQYF. The DNA of the CDR3 is TGTGCCAGCAGTTACTCCGGGCTGACAGAGACCCAGTACTTC.

This clonotype was seen repeatedly, ten times or more. This chain uses TRBV7-9 with TRBJ2-7, with a possible D match to TRBD1 (5 bases). Trimming cost V 6 bases and J 3 bases, with 18 bases left between them. The CDR3 has 15 residues. Per germline, CDR1 SEHNR and CDR2 FQNEAQ (reference sequence). The CDR3 bases are TGTGCCAGCAGTGGGGCCTCCTTAACCTTCTACGAGCAGTACTTC. Translation gives CASSGASLTFYEQYF.

This clonotype was seen a handful of times. V gene TRBV13 combines with J gene TRBJ2-7; D ambiguous. CDR1 PRHDT and CDR2 FYEKMQ come from the germline V gene (reference sequence). The CDR3 has 14 amino acids. V lost 6 bases to trimming and J lost 5 bases, with 17 bases between them. The chain's CDR3 is CASSIRLSRNEQYF. The DNA of the CDR3 is TGTGCCAGCAGTATACGACTCTCCCGGAACGAGCAGTACTTC.

This clonotype appeared a few times. The chain combines TRBV2 with TRBJ2-3; D not certain. V was shortened by 3 bases and J by 6 bases, with 13 bases between the two germline ends. CDR1 and CDR2 from the germline V gene are SNHLY and FYNNEI. The CDR3 consists of 14 residues. Written as DNA, the CDR3 is TGTGCCAGCAGTGATTCACGCTATGGTGATACGCAGTATTTT. Translation: CASSDSRYGDTQYF.

The gene calls are TRBV6-1 and TRBJ2-1; TRBD2 matches at 8 bases. This CDR3 has 16 amino acids. Germline CDR1 and CDR2: MNHNS and SASEGT. The junction had 10 bases not matched to a gene; V was cut back by 6 bases and J by 3 bases. The CDR3 here is CASRLLGRGVYNEQFF. The CDR3 DNA reads as TGTGCCAGCAGGCTGTTGGGGCGGGGGGTCTACAATGAGCAGTTCTTC.

On this clonotype itself: The junction departs from germline at one end; a sequencing error may be responsible. The rearrangement joins TRBV6-2 or TRBV6-3 to TRBJ2-5; D is perhaps TRBD2 (5 bases). The CDR3 runs to 13 residues. The germline gives CDR1 MNHEY, CDR2 SVGEGT. CDR3 in amino acids: CASSDPIPGGGHF. CDR3 DNA sequence: TGTGCCAGCAGTGACCCTATTCCCGGAGGCGGCCACTTC.

The chain is built from TRBV14 and TRBJ2-1; D unclear. V lost 0 bases and J lost 9, with 12 bases in between. The CDR3 is made up of 14 amino acids. The germline V gene has CDR1 SGHDN and CDR2 FVKESK. CDR3 sequence: CASSQERRLREQFF. The CDR3 DNA reads as TGTGCCAGCAGCCAAGAAAGGAGACTCCGTGAGCAGTTCTTC.

The V gene is TRBV29-1, the J gene TRBJ2-6, with 9 bases lining up with TRBD1. CDR3 length: 17 amino acids. Looked up from germline, CDR1 is SQVTM and CDR2 is ANQGSEA. Trimming took 4 bases from V and 0 from J; bases not matched to a gene: 7. The CDR3 loop reads CSVGGQGINSGANVLTF. For the CDR3, the DNA is TGCAGCGTTGGAGGACAGGGGATTAACTCTGGGGCCAACGTCCTGACTTTC.

This clonotype has just a few counts. V gene TRBV20-1 combines with J gene TRBJ1-3; TRBD1 might be the D (6 bases). The CDR3 totals 16 residues. V was pared by 3 bases and J by 4 bases, with 19 bases between. The germline V gene encodes CDR1 DFQATT and CDR2 SNEGSKA (reference sequence). The CDR3 region is CSASGWTVQKGNTIYF. The CDR3 nucleotides are TGCAGTGCTAGTGGGTGGACAGTTCAGAAGGGAAACACCATATATTTT.

The chain has TRBV2 and TRBJ1-1; D is ambiguous. The V gene lost 4 bases and the J gene lost 5 bases, with 14 bases spanning the gap. From germline, CDR1 is SNHLY and CDR2 FYNNEI. This CDR3 region has 14 residues. Here the CDR3 DNA reads TGTGCCAGCAGTGTCCTGGGCCTGAGAACTGAAGCTTTCTTT. Amino acids: CASSVLGLRTEAFF.

The rearrangement uses TRBV6-2 or TRBV6-3 and TRBJ2-2, with D possibly being TRBD1 (5 bases). Germline V gives CDR1 MNHEY, CDR2 SVGEGT. There are 14 residues in the CDR3. Trimming stripped 6 bases from V and 6 bases from J, with 14 bases between. The DNA for the CDR3 is TGTGCCAGCAGCGCAGGGATGCGATCCGGGGAGCTGTTTTTT. This sequence encodes CASSAGMRSGELFF.

This clonotype has more than one count but fewer than ten. V usage is TRBV7-8 and J usage is TRBJ1-1; D is perhaps TRBD1 (6 bases). The V end lost 5 bases, the J end lost 0 bases, and 16 bases lay between the germline ends. CDR3 length: 16 amino acids. Germline loops: CDR1 SGHVS, CDR2 FQNEAQ. CDR3 nucleotides: TGTGCCAGCAGCCCAAGAGGACAGCACATGAACACTGAAGCTTTCTTT. Translated: CASSPRGQHMNTEAFF.

This clonotype was picked up a small number of times. The chain joins TRBV5-1 to TRBJ2-2; 8 positions agree with TRBD1. Trimming at V came to 0 bases and at J to 3 bases, leaving 4 bases not matched to a gene. The CDR3 runs to 16 residues. CDR1 SGHRS and CDR2 YFSETQ come from the germline V gene. CDR3 region: CASSLGTGLYTGELFF. The CDR3 coding sequence is TGCGCCAGCAGCTTGGGGACAGGGCTTTACACCGGGGAGCTGTTTTTT.

This clonotype has more than one count but fewer than ten. A junction end diverges from the germline sequence, so it may reflect a read error. The chain uses TRBV5-1 and TRBJ2-7; 10 positions agree with TRBD2. Germline V CDR1 and CDR2: SGHRS, YFSETQ. CDR3 length equals 15 residues. In DNA, the CDR3 is TGCGTCAGCAGCTTGCGGCTAGCGGGAGACTACGAGCAGTACTTC. Translated, it gives CVSSLRLAGDYEQYF.

The chain is built from TRBV2 and TRBJ2-1; 12 bases agree with TRBD2. The CDR3 covers 16 residues. Germline V CDR1 and CDR2: SNHLY, FYNNEI. The J segment lost 8 bases and the V segment lost 5 bases, leaving 10 bases of the junction unmatched. CDR3 coding DNA: TGTGCCAGCAGTCCTAGCGGGAGGGTAAATATCTATGAGCAGTTCTTC. Translating it yields CASSPSGRVNIYEQFF.

The CDR3, as DNA: TGCGCCAGCTCCAGGGGGGGACAGGGGGCAAATGAGCAGTTCTTC. The encoded protein is CASSRGGQGANEQFF. This chain connects TRBV5-1 to TRBJ2-1, with TRBD1 matching 12 bases. CDR1 SGHRS and CDR2 YFSETQ come from the germline V gene. J lost 7 bases, V lost 7 bases, and 9 bases had no gene match. CDR3 size: 15 residues.

This chain joins TRBV28 and TRBJ1-5, with D maybe TRBD1 (6 bases). This CDR3 has 13 residues. V was trimmed by 7 bases and J by 6 bases, leaving 13 bases between them. CDR1 MDHEN and CDR2 SYDVKM come from the germline V gene. Here the CDR3 DNA reads TGTGCCAGCACCGGAGGGGGATCTCAGCCCCAGCATTTT. Amino acid sequence: CASTGGGSQPQHF.

This clonotype was counted between two and nine times. The V gene is TRBV6-1, the J gene TRBJ2-1, with D tentatively TRBD2 (6 bases). The CDR3 extends over 14 amino acids. The ends were cut back, 7 bases at V and 3 bases at J, with 13 bases in the middle. Germline CDR1 MNHNS, CDR2 SASEGT. The CDR3 DNA reads TGTGCCAGCAAGGGCGGGGCAGTCTACAATGAGCAGTTCTTC. This translates into CASKGGAVYNEQFF.

This clonotype was detected only a few times. The chain employs TRBV3-1 and TRBJ2-3; D may be TRBD1 (6 bases). CDR1 and CDR2 (germline): LGHDT, YNNKEL (reference sequence). Trimming removed 4 bases at V and 4 bases at J, with 12 bases between. The CDR3 runs 14 residues. CDR3 in DNA: TGTGCCAGCAGCCTCGGGACATATGCAGATACGCAGTATTTT. It codes for CASSLGTYADTQYF.

This clonotype was counted a few times. The chain recombines TRBV6-1 with TRBJ1-5; 10 nucleotides align to TRBD1. Germline V CDR1 and CDR2: MNHNS, SASEGT. The CDR3 totals 15 residues. With 6 bases clipped from V and 4 bases from J, the junction kept 6 bases outside the gene matches. The CDR3 nucleotides read TGTGCCAGCAGCCCAGGACAGGGGGAAAATCAGCCCCAGCATTTT. Translation gives CASSPGQGENQPQHF.

The chain uses TRBV20-1 and TRBJ2-5; 7 nucleotides align to TRBD1. The CDR3 contains 15 residues. The V gene's germline CDR1 is DFQATT and CDR2 SNEGSKA (reference sequence). J lost 1 base, V lost 1 base, and 6 bases had no gene match. CDR3 residues: CSARAADRIQETQYF. The CDR3 region has the DNA TGCAGTGCTAGAGCGGCGGACAGGATCCAAGAGACCCAGTACTTC.

This clonotype was observed a few times. This chain links TRBV29-1 with TRBJ2-7; 7 bases are a match to TRBD1. Germline CDR1 SQVTM, CDR2 ANQGSEA. The CDR3 is 13 amino acids. The V and J ends lost 6 bases and 0 bases, in that order; junction bases with no gene match: 5. The CDR3 coding sequence is TGCAGCGTCCAGGGGGAAAGCTCCTACGAGCAGTACTTC. It is translated as CSVQGESSYEQYF.

Many counts were recorded for this clonotype. The chain carries TRBV6-4 and TRBJ1-2, with 9 bases lining up with TRBD1. The CDR3 length is 17 residues. Trimming at V came to 6 bases and at J to 6 bases, leaving 17 bases not matched to a gene. Germline-derived CDR1 and CDR2 are MRHNA and SNTAGT. CDR3 sequence reads: CASSEERPGQGSDGYTF. DNA of the CDR3: TGTGCCAGCAGCGAAGAACGGCCGGGACAGGGAAGCGATGGCTACACCTTC.

The chain links TRBV7-6 to TRBJ2-7; the D is unclear. Germline values: CDR1 SGHVS, CDR2 FNYEAQ. The CDR3 consists of 14 residues. The V and J ends lost 0 bases and 3 bases respectively, with 9 bases between them. This CDR3 reads CASSLADRIYEQYF. The CDR3 nucleotides read TGTGCCAGCAGCTTAGCGGACCGTATCTACGAGCAGTACTTC.

This rearrangement joins TRBV5-1 to TRBJ1-2; D not resolved. This CDR3 contains 19 residues. The germline gives CDR1 SGHRS, CDR2 YFSETQ. Trimming stripped 1 base from V and 6 bases from J, with 28 bases between. The CDR3 here is CASSLRVTELRSGGDGYTF. The CDR3, as DNA: TGCGCCAGCAGCTTGCGAGTAACGGAACTGCGGTCCGGTGGTGATGGCTACACCTTC.

This clonotype was found a few times. This chain connects TRBV7-9 to TRBJ2-3; 7 bases map to TRBD1. The J segment lost 3 bases and the V segment lost 1 base, leaving 7 bases of the junction unmatched. This CDR3 has 16 amino acids. CDR1 is SEHNR, CDR2 FQNEAQ, per germline (reference sequence). The CDR3 sequence is CASSLGGQTVTDTQYF. For the CDR3, the DNA is TGTGCCAGCAGCTTAGGGGGACAGACGGTGACAGATACGCAGTATTTT.

This clonotype was counted at least ten times. The V gene is TRBV11-2, the J gene TRBJ2-1; 11 bases line up with TRBD2. Per the germline V gene, CDR1 is SGHAT and CDR2 is FQNNGV. V dropped 3 bases and J dropped 5; count of bases not matched to a gene: 3. The CDR3 loop spans 15 amino acids. Written as DNA, the CDR3 is TGTGCCAGCAGCTTCCTAGCGGGGGGACACAATGAGCAGTTCTTC. It specifies CASSFLAGGHNEQFF.

There are a few counts of this clonotype. This chain joins TRBV28 and TRBJ2-7, with a tentative D call TRBD1 (6 bases). The germline V and J ends were trimmed by 3 bases and 5 bases, with 20 bases remaining between them. This CDR3 is built from 16 residues. Germline assignment: CDR1 MDHEN and CDR2 SYDVKM. The CDR3 loop is CASSFHRVGGPHEQYF. In DNA, the CDR3 is TGTGCCAGCAGTTTCCACAGGGTAGGTGGGCCGCACGAGCAGTACTTC.

The CDR3 bases are TGTGCCACCAGCAGAGGCGAGGGCAGCTCCTACAATGAGCAGTTCTTC. This gives the protein CATSRGEGSSYNEQFF. The chain has TRBV15 and TRBJ2-1; D is possibly TRBD2 (5 bases). V lost 1 base and J lost 0, with 10 bases in between. Per the germline V gene, CDR1 is LNHNV and CDR2 is YYDKDF (reference sequence). This CDR3 has 16 residues.